These 18 T cell receptor beta chains were all obtained from the same sample, sequenced in a study of OX40 agonist ivuxolimab in advanced cancers. Here immunoSEQ multiplex PCR was the method, and the copy in TCRdb shows in-frame clones only, minus some. Of approximately 72,000 clones in the sample, around 90% were seen once. The material sequenced was CD4+ or CD8+ T cells sorted from blood, taken in a trial of the OX40 agonist ivuxolimab. Source of these receptors: an adult with an advanced solid tumor such as melanoma, head and neck, liver or kidney cancer.

Details on this clone: This sample also contains other DNA sequences that code for the same CDR3. The CDR3 DNA reads as TGCGCCAGCAGCTTAGGTCAAGAGACCCAGTACTTC. Amino acid sequence: CASSLGQETQYF. The chain uses TRBV5-1 and TRBJ2-5; no definite D call. CDR1 is SGHRS and CDR2 is YFSETQ in the germline V gene. V lost 2 bases, J lost 2 bases, and 4 bases lay in between. The CDR3 totals 12 residues.

CDR3 amino acids: CASSLFGYEQYF. The CDR3 nucleotides are TGTGCCAGCAGCTTATTTGGGTACGAGCAGTACTTC. The V gene is TRBV7-2, the J gene TRBJ2-7; D unclear. The CDR3 runs 12 residues. Per germline, CDR1 SGHTA and CDR2 FQGNSA. V was pared by 2 bases and J by 4 bases, with 6 bases between. The full variable domain, rest sourced from reference TRBV7-2 and TRBJ2-7, is GAGVSQSPSNKVTEKGKDVELRCDPISGHTALYWYRQSLGQGLEFLIYFQGNSAPDKSGLPSDRFSAERTGGSVSTLTIQRTQQEDSAVYLCASSLFGYEQYFGPGTRLTVT.

J is TRBJ2-7 and V is TRBV4-3; weak D call: TRBD1 (6 bases). Germline values: CDR1 LGHNA, CDR2 YSLEER. V shed 1 base and J shed 4 bases, with 14 bases lying between them. The CDR3 spans 15 residues. CDR3 sequence reads: CASSQVYPDRYEQYF. CDR3 DNA sequence: TGCGCCAGCAGCCAAGTTTATCCCGACAGGTACGAGCAGTACTTC.

The chain joins TRBV11-2 to TRBJ2-2; D ambiguous. The CDR3 extends over 15 amino acids. V lost 1 base to trimming and J lost 5 bases, with 11 bases between them. CDR1 SGHAT and CDR2 FQNNGV come from the germline V gene. The CDR3 nucleotides read TGTGCCAGCAGCTTAGGGTCGACTGGAACCGGGGAGCTGTTTTTT. It encodes CASSLGSTGTGELFF.

The chain's CDR3 is CASSPRQGTHEQYF. The CDR3 nucleotides read TGTGCCAGCAGCCCAAGACAGGGTACCCACGAGCAGTACTTC. The chain carries TRBV4-2 and TRBJ2-7, with TRBD1 matching over 7 bases. Germline-derived CDR1 and CDR2 are LGHNA and YNFKEQ. With 4 bases clipped from V and 5 bases from J, the junction kept 8 bases outside the gene matches. The CDR3 covers 14 residues.

This clone was counted a few times. The chain couples TRBV9 to TRBJ1-4; D is possibly TRBD1 (6 bases). The CDR3 is 15 residues long. V dropped 4 bases and J dropped 7 bases, with 17 bases sitting between them. The germline CDR1 and CDR2 sequences are SGDLS and YYNGEE. The CDR3 DNA is TGTGCCAGCAGCACCGGGTTCAGGGGCGCTGAAAAACTGTTTTTT. It encodes CASSTGFRGAEKLFF.

This clone is a singleton in its sample. V gene TRBV6-5 combines with J gene TRBJ1-5; tentatively, D is TRBD1 (6 bases). V dropped 5 bases and J dropped 6 bases, with 14 bases sitting between them. Germline V CDR1 and CDR2: MNHEY, SVGAGI. There are 14 residues in the CDR3. CDR3 coding DNA: TGTGCCAGCAGTGCGACAGGTGAGGCTCAGCCCCAGCATTTT. This gives the protein CASSATGEAQPQHF.

The V call is TRBV28, the J call TRBJ2-7, with 11 positions matching TRBD1. The CDR3 contains 14 residues. The germline gives CDR1 MDHEN, CDR2 SYDVKM. Losses at the gene ends were 7 bases for V and 5 bases for J; bases not matched to a gene: 7. CDR3 sequence (DNA): TGTGCCAGCAACGGACAGGGGGCGCTGGACGAGCAGTACTTC. It specifies CASNGQGALDEQYF.

The chain uses TRBV9 and TRBJ2-5; D gene unclear. This CDR3 is built from 15 residues. Germline loops: CDR1 SGDLS, CDR2 YYNGEE. V lost 0 bases to trimming and J lost 2 bases, with 11 bases between them. The CDR3 spells CASSVVGSPQETQYF. DNA of the CDR3: TGTGCCAGCAGCGTAGTAGGGTCCCCACAAGAGACCCAGTACTTC.

This chain uses TRBV4-2 with TRBJ1-4; D is uncertain. Germline lookup yields CDR1 LGHNA and CDR2 YNFKEQ. The V gene lost 1 base and the J gene lost 4 bases, with 13 bases spanning the gap. This CDR3 is built from 16 residues. The CDR3, as DNA: TGTGCCAGCAGCCAAGCGTTCCAGACCGGTAATGAAAAACTGTTTTTT. The encoded protein is CASSQAFQTGNEKLFF.

CDR3: CASSEGGRGQYF. In DNA, the CDR3 is TGTGCCAGCAGTGAAGGGGGCCGGGGGCAGTATTTT. This chain links TRBV2 with TRBJ2-3; the D gene could be TRBD1 or TRBD2 (5 bases each). There are 12 residues in the CDR3. Germline V lookup: CDR1 SNHLY, CDR2 FYNNEI. The ends were cut back, 1 base at V and 11 bases at J, with 10 bases in the middle.

The chain joins TRBV18 to TRBJ2-7, with D possibly TRBD1 on 5 matching bases. Germline V gives CDR1 KGHSH, CDR2 LQKENI. Trimming cost V 2 bases and J 4 bases, with 15 bases left between them. The CDR3 length is 15 residues. The CDR3 bases are TGTGCCAGCTCACCAGATTCCACAGGAACATACGAGCAGTACTTC. Translation gives CASSPDSTGTYEQYF. Complete variable domain (other parts from reference TRBV18 and TRBJ2-7): NAGVMQNPRHLVRRRGQEARLRCSPMKGHSHVYWYRQLPEEGLKFMVYLQKENIIDESGMPKERFSAEFPKEGPSILRIQQVVRGDSAAYFCASSPDSTGTYEQYFGPGTRLTVT.

This rearrangement joins TRBV5-4 to TRBJ2-5; TRBD1 matches at 12 bases. V dropped 0 bases and J dropped 5; count of bases not matched to a gene: 5. Germline-derived CDR1 and CDR2 are SGHNT and YYREEE (reference sequence). The CDR3 is made up of 16 amino acids. CDR3 protein: CASSLEGTGGWETQYF. CDR3 bases: TGTGCCAGCAGCTTGGAAGGGACAGGGGGCTGGGAGACCCAGTACTTC.

This clone was observed a handful of times. The chain is built from TRBV6-6 and TRBJ1-5; D is perhaps TRBD1 (5 bases). Between the trimmed V and J ends, which lost 0 bases and 3 bases, there was a span of 9 bases. This CDR3 has 15 amino acids. In germline, CDR1 is MNHNY, CDR2 SVGAGI (reference sequence). In nucleotides, the CDR3 is TGTGCCAGCAGTTACTCGGCCAGGGACAATCAGCCCCAGCATTTT. Translation gives CASSYSARDNQPQHF.

This clone has just one count. V gene TRBV2 combines with J gene TRBJ1-1; D is ambiguous. The CDR3 spans 12 residues. Trimming shortened V by 8 bases and J by 3 bases, and 10 bases separated the two germline ends. Germline CDR1 SNHLY, CDR2 FYNNEI. The CDR3 reads CASGREYTEAFF. The CDR3 DNA sequence: TGTGCCAGCGGCCGGGAGTACACTGAAGCTTTCTTT.

The CDR3 loop reads CASSEQGFQLGGYTF. The CDR3 coding sequence is TGTGCCAGCAGCGAACAGGGTTTTCAGTTGGGAGGCTACACCTTC. The rearrangement uses TRBV7-2 and TRBJ1-2, with a tentative D call TRBD1 (6 bases). This CDR3 region has 15 residues. Germline V gene data show CDR1 as SGHTA and CDR2 as FQGNSA. V was cut by 5 bases and J by 8 bases, with 21 bases left in between.

The chain recombines TRBV5-4 with TRBJ2-5, with 8 bases matching TRBD2. The CDR3 contains 15 residues. Germline V gene sequence: CDR1 SGHNT, CDR2 YYREEE (reference sequence). V was pared by 1 base and J by 1 base, with 3 bases of the junction left unmatched. CDR3 residues: CASSLRLAGQETQYF. DNA of the CDR3: TGTGCCAGCAGCTTGAGGCTAGCGGGCCAAGAGACCCAGTACTTC.

The gene calls are TRBV6-6 and TRBJ1-1; a weak D match, TRBD1 (6 bases). The CDR3 totals 14 residues. Germline values: CDR1 MNHNY, CDR2 SVGAGI (reference sequence). V lost 9 bases, J lost 0 bases, and 14 bases lay in between. The CDR3 loop is CASSTGHLNTEAFF. The CDR3, as DNA: TGTGCCAGTTCGACGGGACACCTGAACACTGAAGCTTTCTTT.